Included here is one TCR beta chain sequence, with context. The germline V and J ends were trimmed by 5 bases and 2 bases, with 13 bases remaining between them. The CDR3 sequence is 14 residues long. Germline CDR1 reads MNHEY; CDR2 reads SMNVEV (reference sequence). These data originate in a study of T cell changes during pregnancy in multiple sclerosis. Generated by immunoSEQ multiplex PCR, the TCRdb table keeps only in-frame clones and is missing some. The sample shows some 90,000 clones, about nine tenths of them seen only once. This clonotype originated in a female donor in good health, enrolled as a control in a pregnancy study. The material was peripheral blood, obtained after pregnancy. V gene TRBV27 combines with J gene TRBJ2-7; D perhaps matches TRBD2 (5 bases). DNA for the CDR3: TGTGCCAGCAGTCCGCCGGGGAGTCCCTACGAGCAGTACTTC. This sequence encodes CASSPPGSPYEQYF.